This T cell receptor beta chain was sequenced during a study of T cell responses to AZD1222 COVID-19 vaccine. Whole-study results and caveats: Repertoire sampling occurred only after the peak T cell response.

Only in-frame clones appear in the TCRdb table, and some are missing; sequencing was by immunoSEQ multiplex PCR. The sample lists around 110,000 clones, roughly 87% seen once, with 7.5% in the top ten. On this clone: Its antigen is still unknown.

The sample was peripheral blood, taken on day 0 of AZD1222 vaccination. This sequence was found in an adult in good health.

CDR3 protein: CASSSGSGAARRMNTEAFF. Here the CDR3 DNA reads TGCGCCAGCAGCTCGGGTAGTGGGGCCGCGAGAAGGATGAACACTGAAGCTTTCTTT. This sequence joins TRBV5-1 and TRBJ1-1; TRBD1 might be the D (5 bases). Trimming stripped 3 bases from V and 0 bases from J, with 24 bases between. The CDR3 runs to 19 residues. Germline V gene sequence: CDR1 SGHRS, CDR2 YFSETQ.